The source of this T cell receptor beta chain is a study of cytomegalovirus exposure and HLA in healthy donors. As for the study in general: Ancestry clustering placed 81% of 300 to 400 genotyped donors in the Caucasian-associated cluster.

When sampled, the donors appeared nominally healthy, though they likely had unrecorded immune exposures. In the PCR, 60 Vbeta and 13 Jbeta primers were used. TCRdb's table, derived via immunoSEQ multiplex PCR, lists solely in-frame clones and lacks some. The sample holds roughly 110,000 clones; about 85% are singletons and the top ten take around 2%. Sequenced sample: PBMCs. The receptor was derived from a young man in good health and CMV-seronegative.

The CDR3 DNA follows: TGTGCCAGCAGCACGGGACAGCAGTACGAGCAGTACTTC. Amino acids: CASSTGQQYEQYF. The rearrangement uses TRBV11-2 and TRBJ2-7; 7 nucleotides line up with TRBD1. In germline, CDR1 is SGHAT, CDR2 FQNNGV. The CDR3 consists of 13 residues. Trimming at V came to 5 bases and at J to 4 bases, leaving 5 bases not matched to a gene.